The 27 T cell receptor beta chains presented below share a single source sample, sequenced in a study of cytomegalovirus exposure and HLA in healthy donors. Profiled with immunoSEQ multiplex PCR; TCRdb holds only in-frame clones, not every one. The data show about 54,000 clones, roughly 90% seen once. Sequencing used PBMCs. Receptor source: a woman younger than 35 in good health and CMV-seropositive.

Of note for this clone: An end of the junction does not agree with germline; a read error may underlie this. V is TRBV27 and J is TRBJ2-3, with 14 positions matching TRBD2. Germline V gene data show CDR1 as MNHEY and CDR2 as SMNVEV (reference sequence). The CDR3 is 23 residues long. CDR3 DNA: TGTGCCCGCAGTTTTGGCCCGGGGGGGACTAGCGGGGGAGAAGGTTGTCGCACAGATACGCAGTATTTT. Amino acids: CARSFGPGGTSGGEGCRTDTQYF.

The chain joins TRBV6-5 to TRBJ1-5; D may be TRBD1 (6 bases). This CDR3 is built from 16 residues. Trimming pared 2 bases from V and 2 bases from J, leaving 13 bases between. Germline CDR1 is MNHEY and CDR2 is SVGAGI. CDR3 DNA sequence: TGTGCCAGCAGTTACGGCCAGGGGATGGGCAATCAGCCCCAGCATTTT. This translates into CASSYGQGMGNQPQHF.

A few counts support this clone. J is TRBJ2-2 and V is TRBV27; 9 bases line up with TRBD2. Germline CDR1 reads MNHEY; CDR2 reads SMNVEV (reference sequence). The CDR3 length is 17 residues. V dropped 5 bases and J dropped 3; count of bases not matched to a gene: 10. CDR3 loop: CASSRLSSGDDTGELFF. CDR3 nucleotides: TGTGCCAGCAGTCGGCTTTCTAGCGGGGATGACACCGGGGAGCTGTTTTTT.

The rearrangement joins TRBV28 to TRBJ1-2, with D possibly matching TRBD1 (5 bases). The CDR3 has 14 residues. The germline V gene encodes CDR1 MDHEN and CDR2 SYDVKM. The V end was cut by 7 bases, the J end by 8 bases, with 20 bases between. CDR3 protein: CASNHRRGEEGYTF. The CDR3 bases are TGTGCCAGCAACCATAGGCGGGGGGAGGAAGGCTACACCTTC.

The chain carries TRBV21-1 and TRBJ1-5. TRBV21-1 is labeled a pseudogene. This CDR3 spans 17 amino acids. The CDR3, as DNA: TGTGCCAGCAGCAAAGTTTTGGAAGGTAAGGGAGATCAGCCCCAGCATTTT. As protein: CASSKVLEGKGDQPQHF.

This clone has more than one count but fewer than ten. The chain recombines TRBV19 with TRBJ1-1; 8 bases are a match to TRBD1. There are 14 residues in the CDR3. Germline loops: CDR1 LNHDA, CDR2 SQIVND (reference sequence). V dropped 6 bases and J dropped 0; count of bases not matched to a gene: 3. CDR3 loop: CASSRGQVNTEAFF. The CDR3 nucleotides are TGTGCCAGTAGCCGGGGACAGGTGAACACTGAAGCTTTCTTT.

In DNA, the CDR3 is TGTGCCACCAGCAGTGTGGACAGGCCCGCCCCTAACTATGGCTACACCTTC. It is translated as CATSSVDRPAPNYGYTF. The V call is TRBV15, the J call TRBJ1-2; 7 bases agree with TRBD1. Germline V lookup: CDR1 LNHNV, CDR2 YYDKDF (reference sequence). The ends lost 3 bases at V and 0 bases at J; junction bases unmatched: 10. CDR3 length: 17 residues.

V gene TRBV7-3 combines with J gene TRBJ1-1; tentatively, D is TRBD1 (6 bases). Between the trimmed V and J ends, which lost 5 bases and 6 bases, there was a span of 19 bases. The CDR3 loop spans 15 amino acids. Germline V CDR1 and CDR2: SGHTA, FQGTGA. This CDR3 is CASSQNRAAVAEAFF. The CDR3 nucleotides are TGTGCCAGCAGCCAAAACAGGGCGGCGGTCGCTGAAGCTTTCTTT.

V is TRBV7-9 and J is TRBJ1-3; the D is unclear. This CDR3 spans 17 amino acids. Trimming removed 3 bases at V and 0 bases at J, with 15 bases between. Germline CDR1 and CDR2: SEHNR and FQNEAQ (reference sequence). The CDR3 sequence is CASSLTPPRASGNTIYF. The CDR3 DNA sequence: TGTGCCAGCAGCTTGACACCACCCAGAGCCTCTGGAAACACCATATATTTT.

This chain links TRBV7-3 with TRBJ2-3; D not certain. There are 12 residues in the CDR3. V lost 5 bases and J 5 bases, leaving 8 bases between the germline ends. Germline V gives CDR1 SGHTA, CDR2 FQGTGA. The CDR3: CASSQNGDTQYF. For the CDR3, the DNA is TGTGCCAGCAGCCAAAACGGAGATACGCAGTATTTT.

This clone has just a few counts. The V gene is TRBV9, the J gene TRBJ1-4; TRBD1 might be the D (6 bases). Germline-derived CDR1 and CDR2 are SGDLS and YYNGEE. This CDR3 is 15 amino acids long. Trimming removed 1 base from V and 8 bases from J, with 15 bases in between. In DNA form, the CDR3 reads TGTGCCAGCAGCGTACTGGGGGACACTATCGAAAAACTGTTTTTT. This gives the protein CASSVLGDTIEKLFF.

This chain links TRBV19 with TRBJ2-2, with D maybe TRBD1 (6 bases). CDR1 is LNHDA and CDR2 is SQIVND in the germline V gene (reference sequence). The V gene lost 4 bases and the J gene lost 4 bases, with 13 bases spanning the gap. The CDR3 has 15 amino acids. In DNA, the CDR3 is TGTGCCAGTAGTACCCGACAGGCGCCCACCGGGGAGCTGTTTTTT. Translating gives CASSTRQAPTGELFF.

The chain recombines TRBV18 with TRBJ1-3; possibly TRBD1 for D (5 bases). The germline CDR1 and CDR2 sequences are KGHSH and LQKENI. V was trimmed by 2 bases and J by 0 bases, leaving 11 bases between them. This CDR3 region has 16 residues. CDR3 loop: CASSPTLTASGNTIYF. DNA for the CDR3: TGTGCCAGCTCACCAACCCTGACAGCCTCTGGAAACACCATATATTTT.

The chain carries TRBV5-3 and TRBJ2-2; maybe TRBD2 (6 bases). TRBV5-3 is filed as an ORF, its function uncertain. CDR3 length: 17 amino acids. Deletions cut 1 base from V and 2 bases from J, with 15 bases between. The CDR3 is CARSLRLGSTNTGELFF. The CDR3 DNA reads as TGTGCCAGAAGCTTGCGGCTCGGGAGCACTAACACCGGGGAGCTGTTTTTT.

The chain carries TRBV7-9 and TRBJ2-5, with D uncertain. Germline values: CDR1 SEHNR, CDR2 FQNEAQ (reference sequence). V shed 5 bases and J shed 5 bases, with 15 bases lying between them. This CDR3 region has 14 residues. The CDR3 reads CASSLAITGETQYF. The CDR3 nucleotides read TGTGCCAGCAGCCTGGCAATAACGGGTGAGACCCAGTACTTC. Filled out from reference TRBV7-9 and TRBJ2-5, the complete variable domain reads DTGVSQNPRHKITKRGQNVTFRCDPISEHNRLYWYRQTLGQGPEFLTYFQNEAQLEKSRLLSDRFSAERPKGSFSTLEIQRTEQGDSAMYLCASSLAITGETQYFGPGTRLLVL.

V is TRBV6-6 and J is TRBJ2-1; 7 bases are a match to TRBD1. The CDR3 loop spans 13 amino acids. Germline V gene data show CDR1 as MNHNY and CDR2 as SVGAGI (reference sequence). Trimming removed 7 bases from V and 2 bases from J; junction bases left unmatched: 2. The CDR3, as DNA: TGTGCCAGCAAAGACAGGGCCTACAATGAGCAGTTCTTC. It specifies CASKDRAYNEQFF.

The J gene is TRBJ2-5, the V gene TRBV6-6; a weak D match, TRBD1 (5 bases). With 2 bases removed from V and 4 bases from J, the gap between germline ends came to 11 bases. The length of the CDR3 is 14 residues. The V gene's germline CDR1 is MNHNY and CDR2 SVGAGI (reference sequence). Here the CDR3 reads CASSYTGGRETQYF. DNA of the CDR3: TGTGCCAGCAGTTACACAGGTGGACGAGAGACCCAGTACTTC.

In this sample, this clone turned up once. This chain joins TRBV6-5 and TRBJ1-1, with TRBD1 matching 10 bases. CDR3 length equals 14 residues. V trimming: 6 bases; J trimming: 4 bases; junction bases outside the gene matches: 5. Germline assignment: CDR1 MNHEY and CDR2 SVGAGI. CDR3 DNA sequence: TGTGCCAGCAGGCCGGGACAGGGGATCACTGAAGCTTTCTTT. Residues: CASRPGQGITEAFF.

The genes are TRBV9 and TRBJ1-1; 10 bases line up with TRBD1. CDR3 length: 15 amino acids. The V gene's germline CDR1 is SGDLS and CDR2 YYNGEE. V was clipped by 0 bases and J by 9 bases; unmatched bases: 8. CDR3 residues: CASSVGRTGGLKAFF. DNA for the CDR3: TGTGCCAGCAGCGTAGGTAGGACAGGGGGTCTTAAAGCTTTCTTT.

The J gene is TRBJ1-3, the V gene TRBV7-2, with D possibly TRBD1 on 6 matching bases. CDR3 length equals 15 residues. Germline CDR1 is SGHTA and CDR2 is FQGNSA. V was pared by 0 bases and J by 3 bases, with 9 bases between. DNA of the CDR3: TGTGCCAGCAGCTTAGCAGGGGGTAGTGGAAACACCATATATTTT. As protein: CASSLAGGSGNTIYF.

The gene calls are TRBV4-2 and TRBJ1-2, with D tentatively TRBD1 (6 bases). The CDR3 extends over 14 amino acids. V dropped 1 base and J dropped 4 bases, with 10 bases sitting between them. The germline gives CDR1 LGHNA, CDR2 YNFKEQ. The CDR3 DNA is TGTGCCAGCAGCCAAGTGGACAGCCCCTATGGCTACACCTTC. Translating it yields CASSQVDSPYGYTF.

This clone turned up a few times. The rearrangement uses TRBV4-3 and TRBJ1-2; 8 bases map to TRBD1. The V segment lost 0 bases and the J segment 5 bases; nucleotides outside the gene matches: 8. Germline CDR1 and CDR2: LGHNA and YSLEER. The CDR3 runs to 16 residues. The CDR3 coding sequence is TGCGCCAGCAGCCAAGAGCCCGGACAGGGAGGGTATGGCTACACCTTC. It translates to CASSQEPGQGGYGYTF.

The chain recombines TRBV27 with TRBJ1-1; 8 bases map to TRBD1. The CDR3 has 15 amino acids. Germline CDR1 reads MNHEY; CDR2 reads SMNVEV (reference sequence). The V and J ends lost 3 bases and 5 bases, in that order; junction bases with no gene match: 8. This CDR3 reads CASSFGGQEHTEAFF. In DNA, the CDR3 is TGTGCCAGCAGTTTTGGGGGACAGGAGCATACTGAAGCTTTCTTT.

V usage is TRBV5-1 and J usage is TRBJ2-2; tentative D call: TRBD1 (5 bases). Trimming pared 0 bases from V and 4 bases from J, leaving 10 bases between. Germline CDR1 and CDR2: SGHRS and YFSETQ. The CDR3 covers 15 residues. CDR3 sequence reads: CASSLEAGPTGELFF. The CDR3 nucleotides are TGCGCCAGCAGCTTGGAGGCAGGGCCCACCGGGGAGCTGTTTTTT.

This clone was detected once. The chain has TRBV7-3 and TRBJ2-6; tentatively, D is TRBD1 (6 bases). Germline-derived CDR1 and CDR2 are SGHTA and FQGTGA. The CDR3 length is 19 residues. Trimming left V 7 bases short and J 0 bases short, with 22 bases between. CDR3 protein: CASNRRQAPDHSGANVLTF. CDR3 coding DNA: TGTGCCAGCAATCGACGACAGGCGCCGGATCACTCTGGGGCCAACGTCCTGACTTTC.

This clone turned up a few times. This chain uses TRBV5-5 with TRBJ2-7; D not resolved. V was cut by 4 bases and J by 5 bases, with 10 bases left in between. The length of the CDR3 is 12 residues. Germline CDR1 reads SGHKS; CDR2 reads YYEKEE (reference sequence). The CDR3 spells CASSLQAHEQYF. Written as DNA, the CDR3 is TGTGCCAGCAGCCTTCAGGCCCACGAGCAGTACTTC.

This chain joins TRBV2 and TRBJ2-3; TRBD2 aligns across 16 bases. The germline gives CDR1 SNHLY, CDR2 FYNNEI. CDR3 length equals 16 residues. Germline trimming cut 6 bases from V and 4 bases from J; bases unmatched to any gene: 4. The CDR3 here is CASSPGTSGGADTQYF. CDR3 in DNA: TGTGCCAGCAGCCCCGGGACTAGCGGGGGGGCAGATACGCAGTATTTT.